This T cell receptor (beta chain) is drawn from a study of spatial heterogeneity in lung cancer. Study summary: Untreated early-stage non-small cell lung cancer patients, over 55 in total, were the donors. Raw reads contained each unique TCR and UMI combination more than ten times on average.

Time point noted: blood at routine non-recurrence follow-up after resection. The authors sequenced whole RNA from tumor, nontumor lung or frozen PBMC without sorting. Germline CDR1 KGHSH, CDR2 LQKENI. This CDR3 spans 12 amino acids. With 6 bases clipped from V and 8 bases from J, the junction kept 4 bases outside the gene matches. TCRdb re-called the 5' RACE reads with MiXCR, one entry per CDR3 protein. In the table there are about 20,000 distinct CDR3 sequences, 9.2% of which are singletons. The sample here was PBMCs, taken at follow-up. The receptor comes from a male donor with early-stage non-small cell lung cancer. The chain combines TRBV18 with TRBJ1-1; 9 bases fit TRBD1. CDR3 amino acids: CASSLGQGEAFF. The CDR3 region has the DNA TGTGCCAGCTCCCTCGGACAGGGGGAAGCTTTCTTT.